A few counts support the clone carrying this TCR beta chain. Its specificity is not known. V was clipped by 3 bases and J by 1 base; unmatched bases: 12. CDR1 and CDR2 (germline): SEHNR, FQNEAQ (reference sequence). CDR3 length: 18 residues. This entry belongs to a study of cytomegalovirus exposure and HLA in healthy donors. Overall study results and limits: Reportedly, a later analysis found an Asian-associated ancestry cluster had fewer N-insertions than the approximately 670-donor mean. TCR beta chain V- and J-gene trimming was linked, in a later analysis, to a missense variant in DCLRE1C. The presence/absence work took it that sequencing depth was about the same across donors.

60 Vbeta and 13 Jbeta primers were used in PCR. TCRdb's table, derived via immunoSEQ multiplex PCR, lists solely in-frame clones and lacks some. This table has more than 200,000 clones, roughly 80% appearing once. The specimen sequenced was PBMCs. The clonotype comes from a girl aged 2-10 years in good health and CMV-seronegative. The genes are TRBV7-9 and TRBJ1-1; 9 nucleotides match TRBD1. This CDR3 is CASSFGVTGQGRNTEAFF. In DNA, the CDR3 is TGTGCCAGCAGCTTCGGGGTAACTGGACAGGGGCGGAACACTGAAGCTTTCTTT.